The 20 T cell receptor beta chains given below trace back to one sample, sequenced in a study of cytotoxic CD8 clonotypes in ibrutinib-treated CLL. Libraries were prepared by immunoSEQ multiplex PCR; TCRdb keeps only in-frame clonotypes and omits some of them. In the table there are fewer than 400,000 clones, roughly 70% of which are singletons. Sequences were derived from PBMCs, sampled after 36 months of ibrutinib treatment. These receptors originate from a human donor with chronic lymphocytic leukemia.

This chain connects TRBV7-6 to TRBJ2-1, with 8 bases lining up with TRBD2. V shed 1 base and J 6 bases; nucleotides not matched to a gene: 2. Germline V gene sequence: CDR1 SGHVS, CDR2 FNYEAQ. The CDR3 covers 14 residues. The CDR3 DNA sequence: TGTGCCAGCAGCTTAGGTCTAGCGGGCAATGAGCAGTTCTTC. Its translation: CASSLGLAGNEQFF.

This clone occurred a few times. This chain connects TRBV10-2 to TRBJ2-3; possible D gene TRBD2, 6 bases. The V end was cut by 7 bases, the J end by 5 bases, with 16 bases between. The CDR3 has 14 amino acids. Germline CDR1 reads WSHSY; CDR2 reads SAAADI. The CDR3 spells CASTGVGIRDTQYF. For the CDR3, the DNA is TGCGCCAGCACGGGGGTTGGTATCAGAGATACGCAGTATTTT.

This clone was detected only a few times. This sequence joins TRBV11-2 and TRBJ2-5; 10 positions match TRBD1. The germline V gene encodes CDR1 SGHAT and CDR2 FQNNGV. V shed 1 base and J 5 bases; nucleotides not matched to a gene: 7. The CDR3 contains 16 residues. CDR3 sequence (DNA): TGTGCCAGCAGCTTAGTACCGGGACAGGGGCCGGAGACCCAGTACTTC. Translation gives CASSLVPGQGPETQYF.

The V gene is TRBV29-1, the J gene TRBJ2-3, with no clear D. The CDR3 sequence is 11 residues long. Per the germline V gene, CDR1 is SQVTM and CDR2 is ANQGSEA. Between the trimmed V and J ends, which lost 5 bases and 6 bases, there was a span of 9 bases. The CDR3 DNA follows: TGCAGCGTTCTTGGTGGTGATACGCAGTATTTT. Encoded protein: CSVLGGDTQYF.

The chain joins TRBV9 to TRBJ2-1; D may be TRBD1 (5 bases). Trimming shortened V by 3 bases and J by 8 bases, and 15 bases separated the two germline ends. In germline, CDR1 is SGDLS, CDR2 YYNGEE. This CDR3 comprises 14 residues. The CDR3 sequence is CASSEWAGLDEQFF. DNA for the CDR3: TGTGCCAGCAGCGAGTGGGCAGGGCTAGATGAGCAGTTCTTC.

In the case of this clone: The sample contains more than one DNA sequence encoding this CDR3. This chain uses TRBV5-1 with TRBJ2-7; tentatively, D is TRBD2 (5 bases). CDR1 is SGHRS, CDR2 YFSETQ, per germline. The CDR3 length is 13 residues. The germline V and J ends were trimmed by 2 bases and 0 bases, with 6 bases remaining between them. The CDR3 loop is CASSLRGSYEQYF. CDR3 bases: TGCGCCAGCAGCTTACGGGGCTCCTACGAGCAGTACTTC.

In the case of this clone: Different DNA sequences within this sample yield the same CDR3. This chain links TRBV7-6 with TRBJ2-7, with a possible D match to TRBD1 (5 bases). Per the germline V gene, CDR1 is SGHVS and CDR2 is FNYEAQ. The CDR3 sequence is 14 residues long. The ends were cut back, 4 bases at V and 3 bases at J, with 13 bases in the middle. CDR3 region: CASSSPGRGYEQYF. The CDR3 DNA sequence: TGTGCCAGCAGCTCTCCGGGTAGGGGCTACGAGCAGTACTTC.

The chain joins TRBV7-9 to TRBJ2-3, with 8 bases identical to TRBD1. There are 17 residues in the CDR3. V shed 5 bases and J 4 bases; nucleotides not matched to a gene: 14. Germline loops: CDR1 SEHNR, CDR2 FQNEAQ (reference sequence). CDR3 nucleotide sequence: TGTGCCAGCAGCGACCATTACCGGACAGGGAAGGCAGATACGCAGTATTTT. It specifies CASSDHYRTGKADTQYF.

The V and J genes are TRBV6-6 and TRBJ1-1; a possible D gene is TRBD1 (5 bases). The V end lost 7 bases, the J end lost 3 bases, and 12 bases lay between the germline ends. This CDR3 contains 13 residues. From germline, CDR1 is MNHNY and CDR2 SVGAGI (reference sequence). The CDR3 protein is CASTRGSHTEAFF. CDR3 nucleotides: TGTGCCAGCACCCGGGGCAGCCACACTGAAGCTTTCTTT.

This chain joins TRBV6-1 and TRBJ2-7; 9 nucleotides align to TRBD1. After removal of 5 bases from V and 4 bases from J, the junction contained 3 bases not matched to a gene. CDR3 length: 13 residues. Looked up from germline, CDR1 is MNHNS and CDR2 is SASEGT. The CDR3 DNA follows: TGTGCCAGCAGTCACAGGGGGCTATACGAGCAGTACTTC. Its translation is CASSHRGLYEQYF.

The CDR3 region has the DNA TGTGCCAGCAGCTTGATCTTCGGGGGCAGTGGCTACACCTTC. It is translated as CASSLIFGGSGYTF. The chain combines TRBV7-2 with TRBJ1-2, with D perhaps matching TRBD1 (6 bases). Per the germline V gene, CDR1 is SGHTA and CDR2 is FQGNSA. The CDR3 contains 14 residues. V dropped 3 bases and J dropped 7 bases, with 15 bases sitting between them.

The V call is TRBV4-2, the J call TRBJ2-2; 8 bases are shared with TRBD2. Germline CDR1 and CDR2: LGHNA and YNFKEQ. The CDR3 has 17 amino acids. V dropped 4 bases and J dropped 0; count of bases not matched to a gene: 7. CDR3 nucleotides: TGTGCCAGCAGCCCACTTGACGGGGGGGCGAACACCGGGGAGCTGTTTTTT. The encoded protein is CASSPLDGGANTGELFF.

The chain uses TRBV6-5 and TRBJ1-3; D not certain. CDR1 MNHEY and CDR2 SVGAGI come from the germline V gene. Trimming took 11 bases from V and 2 from J, leaving 16 bases between them. The CDR3 is 14 residues long. In DNA form, the CDR3 reads TGTGCCGTCATACCCGGCGGGGCTGGAAACACCATATATTTT. Translated: CAVIPGGAGNTIYF.

This clone was seen a handful of times. The rearrangement links TRBV13 to TRBJ1-1; tentatively, D is TRBD1 (6 bases). The ends were cut back, 6 bases at V and 2 bases at J, with 7 bases in the middle. Germline V gene lookup returns CDR1 PRHDT and CDR2 FYEKMQ (reference sequence). The CDR3 has 12 residues. In nucleotides, the CDR3 is TGTGCCAGCAGGGACAGAAACACTGAAGCTTTCTTT. Translation: CASRDRNTEAFF.

CDR3 DNA: TGCAGCGTTGATGGGCGGGAGGGACCCAAAAACATTCAGTACTTC. As protein: CSVDGREGPKNIQYF. The chain joins TRBV29-1 to TRBJ2-4; TRBD2 matches at 9 bases. V lost 3 bases, J lost 2 bases, and 5 bases stayed unmatched. This CDR3 spans 15 amino acids. The germline gives CDR1 SQVTM, CDR2 ANQGSEA.

This clone was recorded once. The V call is TRBV7-3, the J call TRBJ2-3, with D hard to call. Germline CDR1 reads SGHTA; CDR2 reads FQGTGA. There are 14 residues in the CDR3. Trimming shortened V by 5 bases and J by 2 bases, and 11 bases separated the two germline ends. The CDR3 region is CASSPTSTTDTQYF. CDR3 bases: TGTGCCAGCAGCCCGACATCCACCACAGATACGCAGTATTTT.

The chain links TRBV28 to TRBJ2-4, with 8 bases matching TRBD2. The CDR3 is made up of 18 amino acids. J gave up 0 bases and V 6 bases, and 13 bases lay outside the gene matches. CDR1 and CDR2 (germline): MDHEN, SYDVKM. CDR3 in DNA: TGTGCCAGCAGGGCAGGACTAGCAGGTCTTATAGCCAAAAACATTCAGTACTTC. It encodes CASRAGLAGLIAKNIQYF.

The chain joins TRBV5-1 to TRBJ2-7, with D tentatively TRBD2 (6 bases). Germline V gives CDR1 SGHRS, CDR2 YFSETQ. CDR3 length: 14 residues. V lost 2 bases and J lost 2, with 11 bases in between. The CDR3 is CASSLLANAYEQYF. CDR3 bases: TGCGCCAGCAGCTTACTAGCAAACGCCTACGAGCAGTACTTC. Looking up the rest from reference TRBV5-1 and TRBJ2-7 gives the full variable domain: KAGVTQTPRYLIKTRGQQVTLSCSPISGHRSVSWYQQTPGQGLQFLFEYFSETQRNKGNFPGRFSGRQFSNSRSEMNVSTLELGDSALYLCASSLLANAYEQYFGPGTRLTVT.

The chain links TRBV10-3 to TRBJ2-7, with D unresolved. The length of the CDR3 is 14 residues. Trimming took off 4 bases at V and 0 bases at J, with 10 bases between the two ends. Germline CDR1 and CDR2: ENHRY and SYGVKD. The CDR3 DNA reads TGTGCCATCAGTGGGGCAGTAACCTCCTACGAGCAGTACTTC. This translates into CAISGAVTSYEQYF.

This clone showed up just a few times. The V and J genes are TRBV19 and TRBJ1-2, with 9 bases fitting TRBD1. V was pared by 5 bases and J by 4 bases, with 8 bases of the junction left unmatched. CDR3 length: 15 amino acids. CDR1 and CDR2 from the germline V gene are LNHDA and SQIVND (reference sequence). The CDR3 sequence is CASSDPTGGTYGYTF. The CDR3 nucleotides are TGTGCCAGTAGTGACCCGACAGGGGGGACCTATGGCTACACCTTC.